The 2 T cell receptor beta chains in this list originate from one sample, sequenced in a study of blood T cell repertoires in COVID-19. The protocol was immunoSEQ multiplex PCR, while the TCRdb copy is restricted to in-frame clones and leaves out a portion. The sample lists around 200,000 clones; more than 80% were seen once. The source material was peripheral blood. The receptors come from a woman in her 30s with COVID-19, enrolled during active disease.

The chain links TRBV29-1 to TRBJ1-1; maybe TRBD1 (5 bases). The CDR3 is 13 amino acids. Germline CDR1 is SQVTM and CDR2 is ANQGSEA. V dropped 3 bases and J dropped 5 bases, with 13 bases sitting between them. As DNA, the CDR3 is TGCAGCGTTGACCGGGGGGGGAGGACTGAAGCTTTCTTT. Protein: CSVDRGGRTEAFF.

The genes are TRBV2 and TRBJ1-6; D remains ambiguous. The CDR3 loop spans 15 amino acids. Germline loops: CDR1 SNHLY, CDR2 FYNNEI. Trimming pared 6 bases from V and 9 bases from J, leaving 18 bases between. The CDR3 DNA is TGTGCCAGCAGGGTAGGAGGGATCCATGGTTCACCCCTCCACTTT. As protein: CASRVGGIHGSPLHF.